These 9 T cell receptor beta chains were all obtained from the same sample, sequenced in a study of blood T cell repertoires in COVID-19. Here immunoSEQ multiplex PCR was the method, and the copy in TCRdb shows in-frame clones only, minus some. The sample records 180,000 or so clones, roughly 82% being singletons. Material: PBMCs or T cells enriched from blood (not recorded which). These receptor sequences come from a man between 45 and 60 years old who had recovered from COVID-19.

Many counts were recorded for this clone. This chain links TRBV19 with TRBJ2-7; TRBD1 matches 8 bases. Trimming removed 10 bases from V and 4 bases from J; junction bases left unmatched: 3. This CDR3 comprises 11 residues. The germline V gene encodes CDR1 LNHDA and CDR2 SQIVND (reference sequence). CDR3 in amino acids: CATRTGYEQYF. For the CDR3, the DNA is TGTGCCACCAGGACAGGGTACGAGCAGTACTTC.

V and J are TRBV19 and TRBJ2-1; 9 bases are shared with TRBD1. Germline-derived CDR1 and CDR2 are LNHDA and SQIVND (reference sequence). CDR3 length equals 15 residues. The V gene end was trimmed by 5 bases and the J gene end by 9 bases; junction bases not matched to a gene: 11. CDR3 amino acids: CASSPTGGREGEQFF. The DNA for the CDR3 is TGTGCCAGTAGTCCCACAGGGGGCAGGGAGGGTGAGCAGTTCTTC.

The genes are TRBV5-1 and TRBJ2-7; D possibly corresponds to TRBD1 (6 bases). Germline lookup yields CDR1 SGHRS and CDR2 YFSETQ. The CDR3 spans 13 residues. Trimming cost V 5 bases and J 5 bases, with 14 bases left between them. The CDR3, as DNA: TGCGCCAGCAGAGGCTCAGGGGCCGACGAGCAGTACTTC. Its protein is CASRGSGADEQYF.

The rearrangement joins TRBV5-4 to TRBJ1-3, with 7 bases aligning to TRBD1. The CDR3 extends over 15 amino acids. V lost 0 bases, J lost 2 bases, and 2 bases stayed unmatched. The germline V gene has CDR1 SGHNT and CDR2 YYREEE (reference sequence). DNA of the CDR3: TGTGCCAGCAGCTTGGAGACAGGGACTGGAAACACCATATATTTT. Protein sequence: CASSLETGTGNTIYF.

This chain connects TRBV5-1 to TRBJ2-7; 7 bases are shared with TRBD1. CDR1 is SGHRS, CDR2 YFSETQ, per germline. The CDR3 sequence is 14 residues long. V trimming: 2 bases; J trimming: 3 bases; junction bases outside the gene matches: 5. In DNA, the CDR3 is TGCGCCAGCAGCTTCGACAGGGAATACTACGAGCAGTACTTC. This gives the protein CASSFDREYYEQYF.

V is TRBV5-1 and J is TRBJ2-1; 7 nucleotides line up with TRBD2. Germline values: CDR1 SGHRS, CDR2 YFSETQ. The CDR3 is 15 amino acids. Trimming took 4 bases from V and 4 from J; bases not matched to a gene: 8. CDR3 in amino acids: CASSPWGSGYNEQFF. The CDR3 bases are TGCGCCAGCAGCCCCTGGGGTAGCGGGTACAATGAGCAGTTCTTC.

The rearrangement uses TRBV28 and TRBJ2-7; 13 nucleotides line up with TRBD2. This CDR3 region has 19 residues. From germline, CDR1 is MDHEN and CDR2 SYDVKM. Germline trimming cut 2 bases from V and 2 bases from J; bases unmatched to any gene: 12. CDR3 sequence (DNA): TGTGCCAGCAGTTTAGTCTCCGGGACTAGCGGGACCTCGCCCTACGAGCAGTACTTC. Its translation: CASSLVSGTSGTSPYEQYF.

The chain links TRBV3-1 (or the pseudogene TRBV3-2) to TRBJ2-1; 8 bases are shared with TRBD1. The V segment lost 4 bases and the J segment 6 bases; nucleotides outside the gene matches: 5. The germline CDR1 and CDR2 sequences are LGHDT and YNNKEL (reference sequence). The CDR3 covers 14 residues. In DNA form, the CDR3 reads TGTGCCAGCAGCCGCCAGGGGGCCGGCAATGAGCAGTTCTTC. It codes for CASSRQGAGNEQFF.

The chain joins TRBV29-1 to TRBJ2-3; TRBD1 aligns across 7 bases. The germline gives CDR1 SQVTM, CDR2 ANQGSEA. This CDR3 is built from 14 residues. Trimming took 1 base from V and 4 from J; bases not matched to a gene: 5. CDR3 coding DNA: TGCAGCGTTGAAGGGACAGGCAGCGCAGATACGCAGTATTTT. It encodes CSVEGTGSADTQYF.